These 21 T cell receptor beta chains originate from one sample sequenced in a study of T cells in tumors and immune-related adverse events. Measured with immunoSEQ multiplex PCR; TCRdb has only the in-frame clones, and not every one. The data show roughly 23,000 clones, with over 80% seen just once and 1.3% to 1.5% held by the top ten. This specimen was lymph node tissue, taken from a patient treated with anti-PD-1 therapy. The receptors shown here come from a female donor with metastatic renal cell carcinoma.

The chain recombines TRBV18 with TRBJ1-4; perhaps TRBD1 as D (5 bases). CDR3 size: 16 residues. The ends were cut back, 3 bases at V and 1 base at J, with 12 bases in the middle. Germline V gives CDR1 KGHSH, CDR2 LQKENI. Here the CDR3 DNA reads TGTGCCAGCTCACCCGTGATGGGGGGAACTAATGAAAAACTGTTTTTT. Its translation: CASSPVMGGTNEKLFF.

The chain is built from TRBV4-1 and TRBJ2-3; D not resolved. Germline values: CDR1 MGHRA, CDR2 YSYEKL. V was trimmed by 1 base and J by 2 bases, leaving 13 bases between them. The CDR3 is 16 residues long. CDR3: CASSQAISLSTDTQYF. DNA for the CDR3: TGCGCCAGCAGCCAAGCTATTAGTCTCTCCACAGATACGCAGTATTTT.

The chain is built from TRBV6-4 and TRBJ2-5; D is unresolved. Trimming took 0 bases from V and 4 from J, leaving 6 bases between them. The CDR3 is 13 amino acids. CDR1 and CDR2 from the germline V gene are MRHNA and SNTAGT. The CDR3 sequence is CASSDSVRETQYF. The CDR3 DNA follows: TGTGCCAGCAGTGACTCAGTTAGAGAGACCCAGTACTTC.

The CDR3 bases are TGCGCCAGCAGCTTGGGATCCTCTGGGGCCAACGTCCTGACTTTC. Its translation: CASSLGSSGANVLTF. The rearrangement joins TRBV5-1 to TRBJ2-6, with D unclear. CDR1 is SGHRS, CDR2 YFSETQ, per germline. The CDR3 has 15 amino acids. Trimming took off 0 bases at V and 0 bases at J, with 4 bases between the two ends.

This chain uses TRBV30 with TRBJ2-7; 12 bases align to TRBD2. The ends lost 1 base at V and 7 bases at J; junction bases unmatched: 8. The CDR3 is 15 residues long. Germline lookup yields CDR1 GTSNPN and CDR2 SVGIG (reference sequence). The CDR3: CAWSAARLAGEEQYF. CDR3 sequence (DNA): TGTGCCTGGAGTGCTGCTCGACTAGCGGGAGAAGAGCAGTACTTC.

Written as DNA, the CDR3 is TGTGCCAGTAGTCTGCAGGGTTTTGCCTACAATGAGCAGTTCTTC. This gives the protein CASSLQGFAYNEQFF. The V call is TRBV19, the J call TRBJ2-1; tentatively, D is TRBD1 (5 bases). Trimming shortened V by 5 bases and J by 2 bases, and 13 bases separated the two germline ends. Per germline, CDR1 LNHDA and CDR2 SQIVND (reference sequence). The CDR3 runs 15 residues.

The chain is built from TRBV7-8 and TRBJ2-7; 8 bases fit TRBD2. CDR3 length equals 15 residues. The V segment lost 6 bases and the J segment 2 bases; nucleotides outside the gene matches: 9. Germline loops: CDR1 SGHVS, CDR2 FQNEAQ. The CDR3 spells CASSSSGRTAYEQYF. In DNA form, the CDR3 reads TGTGCCAGCAGTTCGAGCGGGAGAACGGCCTACGAGCAGTACTTC.

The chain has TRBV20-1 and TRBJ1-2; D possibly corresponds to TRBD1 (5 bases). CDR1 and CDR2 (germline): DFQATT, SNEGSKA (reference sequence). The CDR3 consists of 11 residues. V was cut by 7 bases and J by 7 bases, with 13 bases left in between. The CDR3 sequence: CSVQVSGGYTF. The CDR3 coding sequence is TGCAGTGTACAGGTTTCGGGTGGCTACACCTTC.

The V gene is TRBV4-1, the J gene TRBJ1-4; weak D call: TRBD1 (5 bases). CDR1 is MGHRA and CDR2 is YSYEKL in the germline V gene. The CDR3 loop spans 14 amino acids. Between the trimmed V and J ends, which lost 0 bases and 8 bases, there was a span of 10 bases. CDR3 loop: CASSQDGGGEKLFF. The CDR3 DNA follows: TGCGCCAGCAGCCAAGACGGGGGTGGCGAAAAACTGTTTTTT.

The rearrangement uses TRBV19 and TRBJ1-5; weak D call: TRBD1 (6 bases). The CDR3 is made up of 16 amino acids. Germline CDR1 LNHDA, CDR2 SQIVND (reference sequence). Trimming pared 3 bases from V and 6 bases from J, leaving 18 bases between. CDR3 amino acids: CASSIPLQGSGQPQHF. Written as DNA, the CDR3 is TGTGCCAGTAGTATTCCGTTACAGGGAAGTGGTCAGCCCCAGCATTTT.

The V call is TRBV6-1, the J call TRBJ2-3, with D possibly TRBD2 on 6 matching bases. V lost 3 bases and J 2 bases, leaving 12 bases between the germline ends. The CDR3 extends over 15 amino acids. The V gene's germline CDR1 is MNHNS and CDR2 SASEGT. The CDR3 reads CASSDDSGHTDTQYF. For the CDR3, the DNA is TGTGCCAGCAGTGATGATAGCGGACACACAGATACGCAGTATTTT.

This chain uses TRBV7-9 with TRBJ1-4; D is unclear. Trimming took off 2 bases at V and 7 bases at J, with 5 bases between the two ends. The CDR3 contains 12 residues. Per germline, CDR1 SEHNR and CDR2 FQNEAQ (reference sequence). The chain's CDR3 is CASSLSGEKLFF. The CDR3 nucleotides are TGTGCCAGCAGCTTAAGTGGTGAAAAACTGTTTTTT. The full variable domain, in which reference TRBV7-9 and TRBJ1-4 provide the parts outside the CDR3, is DTGVSQNPRHKITKRGQNVTFRCDPISEHNRLYWYRQTLGQGPEFLTYFQNEAQLEKSRLLSDRFSAERPKGSFSTLEIQRTEQGDSAMYLCASSLSGEKLFFGSGTQLSVL.

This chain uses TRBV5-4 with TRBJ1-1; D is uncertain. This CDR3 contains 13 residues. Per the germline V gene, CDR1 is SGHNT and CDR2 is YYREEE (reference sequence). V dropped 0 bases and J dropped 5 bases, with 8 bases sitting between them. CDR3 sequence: CASSLEKRTEAFF. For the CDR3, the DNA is TGTGCCAGCAGCTTGGAGAAAAGGACTGAAGCTTTCTTT.

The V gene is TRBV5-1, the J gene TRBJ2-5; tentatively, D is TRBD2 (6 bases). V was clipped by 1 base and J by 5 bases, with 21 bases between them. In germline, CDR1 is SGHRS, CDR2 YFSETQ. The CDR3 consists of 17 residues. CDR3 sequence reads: CASSLWGGITSGETQYF. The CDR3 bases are TGCGCCAGCAGCTTGTGGGGCGGGATTACCTCGGGGGAGACCCAGTACTTC.

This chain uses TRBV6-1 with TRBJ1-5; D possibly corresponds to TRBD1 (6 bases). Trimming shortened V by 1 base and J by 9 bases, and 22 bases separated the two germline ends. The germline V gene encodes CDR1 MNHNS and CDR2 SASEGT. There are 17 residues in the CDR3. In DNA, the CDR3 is TGTGCCAGCAGTGAAGTGGGACAACAATCACATCATCGGCCCCAGCATTTT. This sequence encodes CASSEVGQQSHHRPQHF.

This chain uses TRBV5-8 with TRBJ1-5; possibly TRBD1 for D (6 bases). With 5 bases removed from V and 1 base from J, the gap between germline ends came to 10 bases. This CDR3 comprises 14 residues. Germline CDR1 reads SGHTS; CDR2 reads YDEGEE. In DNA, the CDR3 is TGTGCCAGCAGTTACGGACAGAGCAATCAGCCCCAGCATTTT. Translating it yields CASSYGQSNQPQHF.

CDR3 amino acids: CSATRGGPSYEQYF. Written as DNA, the CDR3 is TGCAGCGCCACCAGGGGAGGCCCCTCCTACGAGCAGTACTTC. The chain is built from TRBV29-1 and TRBJ2-7; the D call may be TRBD1 or TRBD2 (6 bases each). This CDR3 is 14 amino acids long. The V and J ends lost 7 bases and 0 bases respectively, with 16 bases between them. CDR1 is SQVTM, CDR2 ANQGSEA, per germline.

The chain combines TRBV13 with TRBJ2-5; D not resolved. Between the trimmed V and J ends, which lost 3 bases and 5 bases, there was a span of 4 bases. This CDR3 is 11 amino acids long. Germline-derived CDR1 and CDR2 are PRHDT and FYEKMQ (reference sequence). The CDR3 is CASSFGETQYF. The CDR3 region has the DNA TGTGCCAGCAGCTTCGGGGAGACCCAGTACTTC.

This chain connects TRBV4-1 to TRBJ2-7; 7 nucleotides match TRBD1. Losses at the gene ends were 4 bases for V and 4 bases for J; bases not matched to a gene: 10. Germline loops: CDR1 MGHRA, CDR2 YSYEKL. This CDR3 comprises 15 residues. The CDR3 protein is CASSPRPGQLYEQYF. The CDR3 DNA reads TGCGCCAGCAGCCCCAGGCCGGGACAGCTATACGAGCAGTACTTC.

The CDR3 sequence: CAISRDQDTEAFF. In DNA, the CDR3 is TGTGCCATCAGTCGAGACCAGGACACTGAAGCTTTCTTT. The chain couples TRBV10-3 to TRBJ1-1; no clear D. CDR3 length: 13 amino acids. The germline gives CDR1 ENHRY, CDR2 SYGVKD. The V end was cut by 5 bases, the J end by 3 bases, with 10 bases between.

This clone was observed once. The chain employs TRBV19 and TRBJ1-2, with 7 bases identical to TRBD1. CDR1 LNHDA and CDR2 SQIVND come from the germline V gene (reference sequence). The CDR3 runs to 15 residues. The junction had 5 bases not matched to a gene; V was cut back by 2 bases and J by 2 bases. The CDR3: CASSINRGTNYGYTF. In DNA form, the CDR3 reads TGTGCCAGTAGTATAAACAGGGGAACGAACTATGGCTACACCTTC.